Below, 21 T cell receptor beta chains from the same sample are listed, as sequenced in a study of molecular identifiers for immune sequencing clone quantification. TCRdb re-analysed the PCR reads in MiXCR, keeping a single row per CDR3 protein. The sample lists 60,000 to 80,000 distinct CDR3 sequences, under 20% occurring once. Sequencing was performed on naive CD8+ T cells from blood, with Jurkat cell RNA spiked in. Described subset: FACS-sorted CD8+CD4-CCR7+CD45RA+ naive T cells. The source of these receptors is a human donor in good health. Some libraries in this study had Jurkat cell RNA spiked in.

This chain links TRBV28 with TRBJ2-5, with TRBD2 identical over 9 bases. The CDR3 runs to 16 residues. Per germline, CDR1 MDHEN and CDR2 SYDVKM. V trimming: 4 bases; J trimming: 4 bases; junction bases outside the gene matches: 10. The CDR3 DNA follows: TGTGCCAGCAGTTCTCGCGGGAGGGCCTTTACAGAGACCCAGTACTTC. Translated: CASSSRGRAFTETQYF. The whole variable domain, filled in from reference TRBV28 and TRBJ2-5, reads DVKVTQSSRYLVKRTGEKVFLECVQDMDHENMFWYRQDPGLGLRLIYFSYDVKMKEKGDIPEGYSVSREKKERFSLILESASTNQTSMYLCASSSRGRAFTETQYFGPGTRLLVL.

The sample holds many counts of this clonotype. J is TRBJ2-3 and V is TRBV27, with a tentative D call TRBD2 (5 bases). From germline, CDR1 is MNHEY and CDR2 SMNVEV (reference sequence). Trimming removed 2 bases at V and 2 bases at J, with 14 bases between. This CDR3 region has 16 residues. CDR3 in DNA: TGTGCCAGCAGTTTAATTCCAGGACTTCCCACAGATACGCAGTATTTT. Residues: CASSLIPGLPTDTQYF.

This clonotype has a count of ten or more. The CDR3 DNA reads as TGTGCCAGCAGCGACCGGACGGCCCCGGAGGGGACTGAAGCTTTCTTT. Its protein product is CASSDRTAPEGTEAFF. This chain links TRBV7-9 with TRBJ1-1; a weak D match, TRBD1 (5 bases). The length of the CDR3 is 16 residues. Between the trimmed V and J ends, which lost 5 bases and 5 bases, there was a span of 21 bases. CDR1 is SEHNR and CDR2 is FQNEAQ in the germline V gene (reference sequence). Combining the CDR3 with reference TRBV7-9 and TRBJ1-1 gives the whole variable domain DTGVSQNPRHKITKRGQNVTFRCDPISEHNRLYWYRQTLGQGPEFLTYFQNEAQLEKSRLLSDRFSAERPKGSFSTLEIQRTEQGDSAMYLCASSDRTAPEGTEAFFGQGTRLTVV.

This clonotype came up many times. This chain joins TRBV6-2 or TRBV6-3 and TRBJ2-6; no clear D gene. From germline, CDR1 is MNHEY and CDR2 SVGEGT. This CDR3 has 19 amino acids. Trimming removed 0 bases at V and 2 bases at J, with 17 bases between. The CDR3 spells CASSYSGFEVLAGANVLTF. The CDR3 DNA follows: TGTGCCAGCAGTTACTCAGGCTTCGAAGTCTTAGCTGGGGCCAACGTCCTGACTTTC.

This chain connects TRBV12-5 to TRBJ2-5, with D possibly TRBD1 on 6 matching bases. The length of the CDR3 is 14 residues. Germline CDR1 LGHNT, CDR2 FRNRAP. V lost 0 bases and J lost 5, with 10 bases in between. The CDR3 here is CASGLVQRGETQYF. CDR3 DNA sequence: TGTGCTAGTGGTTTGGTACAAAGGGGGGAGACCCAGTACTTC.

The chain uses TRBV20-1 and TRBJ2-2; TRBD2 matches at 7 bases. The CDR3 is 13 amino acids. The germline V gene has CDR1 DFQATT and CDR2 SNEGSKA (reference sequence). The CDR3 coding sequence is TGCGGTACCGTAGCGGGTAACACCGGGGAGCTGTTTTTT. Translation: CGTVAGNTGELFF.

The table lists this clonotype with many counts. This chain joins TRBV10-3 and TRBJ2-7, with 7 bases matching TRBD2. Germline V lookup: CDR1 ENHRY, CDR2 SYGVKD. The trim removed 0 bases at V and 0 bases at J, leaving 11 bases unmatched. The CDR3 is 18 residues long. CDR3 in DNA: TGTGCCATCAGTGAGTCGCGCGGGAGAAGCCCCAGCTCCTACGAGCAGTACTTC. It encodes CAISESRGRSPSSYEQYF.

This clonotype turned up a few times. A much larger clonotype is one base distant, so this may be a read error. The conserved final phenylalanine or tryptophan is absent from the CDR3, which likely points to a read error. The gene calls are TRBV20-1 and TRBJ2-3; no reliable D call. Deletions cut 6 bases from V and 4 bases from J, with 17 bases between. Germline CDR1 DFQATT, CDR2 SNEGSKA (reference sequence). The CDR3 runs 14 residues. CDR3 protein: CSARASAMADTQYL. The CDR3 nucleotides read TGCAGTGCAAGGGCGTCGGCTATGGCAGATACGCAGTATCTT.

Comments on this clonotype: This sequence may be a read error, since a much larger clone differs from it by one base. The rearrangement uses TRBV20-1 and TRBJ2-7, with D possibly TRBD1 on 6 matching bases. Germline V gene sequence: CDR1 DFQATT, CDR2 SNEGSKA (reference sequence). This CDR3 has 14 residues. The CDR3 sequence is CGAPRGPGVNEQYF. The CDR3 DNA is TGCGGTGCCCCTCGTGGGCCAGGGGTCAACGAGCAGTACTTC.

The table lists this clonotype with many counts. The chain is built from TRBV6-5 and TRBJ2-7; D could derive from TRBD1 or TRBD2 (5 bases each). The CDR3 runs 14 residues. The germline V gene has CDR1 MNHEY and CDR2 SVGAGI. The V and J ends lost 0 bases and 2 bases respectively, with 8 bases between them. The DNA of the CDR3 is TGTGCCAGCAGTTACTCGGGGGAAACCTACGAGCAGTACTTC. Translating it yields CASSYSGETYEQYF.

The chain couples TRBV6-1 to TRBJ2-5; tentatively, D is TRBD1 (6 bases). With 5 bases removed from V and 3 bases from J, the gap between germline ends came to 16 bases. Germline V lookup: CDR1 MNHNS, CDR2 SASEGT. The CDR3 contains 15 residues. CDR3 nucleotide sequence: TGTGCCAGCAGTCAATGGGACAACCCTGAAGAGACCCAGTACTTC. Amino acid sequence: CASSQWDNPEETQYF.

For this clonotype: A read error is possible here, since a much larger clone lies one base away. CDR3: CASSFPSDGGSQETQYF. The CDR3 DNA follows: TGCGCCAGCAGCTTCCCCAGTGATGGCGGGAGCCAAGAGACCCAGTACTTC. This chain links TRBV5-1 with TRBJ2-5; 7 bases map to TRBD2. Germline lookup yields CDR1 SGHRS and CDR2 YFSETQ. V lost 2 bases, J lost 1 base, and 11 bases stayed unmatched. The CDR3 totals 17 residues.

Ten or more counts support this clonotype. The rearrangement links TRBV15 to TRBJ1-5, with unresolved D. Per the germline V gene, CDR1 is LNHNV and CDR2 is YYDKDF (reference sequence). The CDR3 loop spans 14 amino acids. The ends were cut back, 1 base at V and 4 bases at J, with 8 bases in the middle. The CDR3 DNA follows: TGTGCCACCAGCAGAGGGATTGGAAATCAGCCCCAGCATTTT. It codes for CATSRGIGNQPQHF.

Regarding this clonotype: Since a much larger clone is just one base distant, this may be a read error. This chain joins TRBV4-2 and TRBJ2-4; D may be TRBD2 (5 bases). Per germline, CDR1 LGHNA and CDR2 YNFKEQ. CDR3 length: 17 amino acids. CDR3 protein: CASVLELGVLAKDIQYF. The CDR3 bases are TGTGCCAGCGTGCTTGAATTGGGCGTCCTAGCCAAAGACATTCAGTACTTC.

This clonotype was recorded at least ten times. V usage is TRBV20-1 and J usage is TRBJ2-7, with a tentative D call TRBD1 (6 bases). The ends were cut back, 0 bases at V and 2 bases at J, with 8 bases in the middle. Germline lookup yields CDR1 DFQATT and CDR2 SNEGSKA (reference sequence). CDR3 length: 13 amino acids. CDR3 DNA: TGCAGTGCTAGAGATCCAGGGGCCTACGAGCAGTACTTC. This encodes CSARDPGAYEQYF.

With regard to this clonotype: A much larger clone lies a single base off, so this may be a read error. The genes are TRBV7-3 and TRBJ2-2; D remains unclear. CDR1 and CDR2 (germline): SGHTA, FQGTGA. Between the trimmed V and J ends, which lost 9 bases and 2 bases, there was a span of 10 bases. CDR3 length equals 13 residues. The CDR3 loop is CASEESNTGELFF. DNA of the CDR3: TGTGCCAGTGAGGAGAGCAACACCGGGGAGCTGTTTTTT.

The J gene is TRBJ2-1, the V gene TRBV15; 14 bases fit TRBD2. CDR1 is LNHNV, CDR2 YYDKDF, per germline (reference sequence). The ends lost 3 bases at V and 12 bases at J; junction bases unmatched: 10. This CDR3 is built from 16 residues. CDR3 nucleotide sequence: TGTGCCACCAGCAGCGCCGGGACTAGCGGGAGATTTCGGCAGTTCTTC. Its protein is CATSSAGTSGRFRQFF.

The sample holds many counts of this clonotype. The gene calls are TRBV12-3 or TRBV12-4 and TRBJ2-5; TRBD1 matches at 9 bases. Losses at the gene ends were 2 bases for V and 4 bases for J; bases not matched to a gene: 11. The CDR3 sequence is 17 residues long. The CDR3 protein is CASSLKLRRTGVETQYF. The CDR3 DNA is TGTGCCAGCAGTTTAAAATTAAGGAGGACAGGGGTAGAGACCCAGTACTTC.

This clonotype occurred many times. The chain uses TRBV29-1 and TRBJ2-4, with D perhaps matching TRBD2 (7 bases). Trimming left V 4 bases short and J 2 bases short, with 15 bases between. This CDR3 is 15 amino acids long. Per germline, CDR1 SQVTM and CDR2 ANQGSEA. The CDR3 bases are TGCAGCGTTGTCGCACCCGGGGGGCCCAAAAACATTCAGTACTTC. Residues: CSVVAPGGPKNIQYF.

This clonotype was seen many times. This chain uses TRBV28 with TRBJ1-1, with no clear D. Looked up from germline, CDR1 is MDHEN and CDR2 is SYDVKM. This CDR3 is built from 13 residues. V dropped 5 bases and J dropped 2 bases, with 9 bases sitting between them. This CDR3 reads CASSPGSNTEAFF. The CDR3 DNA reads TGTGCCAGCAGTCCCGGGTCAAACACTGAAGCTTTCTTT.

There are many counts of this clonotype. The chain uses TRBV15 and TRBJ2-7; maybe TRBD1 (6 bases). Trimming removed 1 base from V and 4 bases from J, with 11 bases in between. Germline V gene lookup returns CDR1 LNHNV and CDR2 YYDKDF (reference sequence). The CDR3 contains 14 residues. The CDR3 loop reads CATSRVGQTYEQYF. CDR3 DNA: TGTGCCACCAGCAGAGTCGGACAGACGTACGAGCAGTACTTC. Full variable domain (missing parts from reference TRBV15 and TRBJ2-7): DAMVIQNPRYQVTQFGKPVTLSCSQTLNHNVMYWYQQKSSQAPKLLFHYYDKDFNNEADTPDNFQSRRPNTSFCFLDIRSPGLGDTAMYLCATSRVGQTYEQYFGPGTRLTVT.